Following are 21 T cell receptor beta chains from one sample sequenced in a study of blood T cells in healthy people across ages (dated by TCRdb to between 2014 and 2017). The library relied on 5' RACE. The second PCR ran for about 7 to 11 cycles and used a J-beta primer mix along with a sample-barcoded 5' primer. Clones were called with MiXCR by TCRdb after fastp trimmed the public reads at Q25, and only in-frame beta chains were retained. Rows with a matching CDR3 protein are joined into one entry that keeps the most common DNA and genes. In this sample the table shows fewer than 2,000,000 distinct CDR3 sequences, roughly two fifths of which occur a single time. The top ten hold roughly 23% of the sample. The specimen sequenced was blood. The receptors here all came from a human donor in good health.

This clonotype was seen a handful of times. The J gene is TRBJ2-5, the V gene TRBV20-1; 8 positions agree with TRBD2. The CDR3 runs 15 residues. Germline values: CDR1 DFQATT, CDR2 SNEGSKA (reference sequence). V shed 1 base, J shed 4 bases, and the junction held 8 bases outside the gene matches. CDR3 DNA: TGCAGTGCTAGAGGGGCGCGGGGGGCCGGAGAGACCCAGTACTTC. This encodes CSARGARGAGETQYF.

This clonotype was detected ten times or more. The V call is TRBV6-4, the J call TRBJ2-3, with D possibly TRBD2 on 7 matching bases. V lost 3 bases and J lost 3, with 10 bases in between. The CDR3 covers 14 residues. CDR1 and CDR2 (germline): MRHNA, SNTAGT. CDR3 DNA sequence: TGTGCCAGCAGTGAAGGGGGGGCAACAGATACGCAGTATTTT. Its translation is CASSEGGATDTQYF.

The CDR3 DNA sequence: TGTGCCAGCAGCCAAGGGACAGGGCCCTACGAGCAGTACTTC. It translates to CASSQGTGPYEQYF. The chain combines TRBV3-1 with TRBJ2-7; 8 bases align to TRBD1. This CDR3 spans 14 amino acids. With V trimmed by 1 base and J by 2 bases, 1 base remained unmatched. Germline V CDR1 and CDR2: LGHDT, YNNKEL (reference sequence).

This clonotype has only a few counts. The DNA for the CDR3 is TGTGCCAGCAGTGCTGGACTAGAGGAGGATACGCAGTATTTT. Translating it yields CASSAGLEEDTQYF. V and J are TRBV12-3 or TRBV12-4 and TRBJ2-3; 7 bases agree with TRBD2. With 5 bases clipped from V and 6 bases from J, the junction kept 8 bases outside the gene matches. This CDR3 comprises 14 residues.

This clonotype has a count of ten or more. The chain carries TRBV5-1 and TRBJ2-1, with D maybe TRBD2 (5 bases). This CDR3 contains 13 residues. The V end was cut by 2 bases, the J end by 7 bases, with 10 bases between. Germline loops: CDR1 SGHRS, CDR2 YFSETQ. CDR3 sequence: CASSFLSGNEQFF. CDR3 DNA sequence: TGCGCCAGCAGCTTCCTCAGCGGAAATGAGCAGTTCTTC.

The chain has TRBV24-1 and TRBJ2-5, with 8 bases identical to TRBD2. Germline V lookup: CDR1 KGHDR, CDR2 SFDVKD. This CDR3 region has 13 residues. The J segment lost 3 bases and the V segment lost 6 bases, leaving 2 bases of the junction unmatched. The CDR3 reads CATSYGGEETQYF. The CDR3 coding sequence is TGTGCCACCAGTTACGGGGGGGAAGAGACCCAGTACTTC.

This clonotype has only a few counts. V is TRBV7-9 and J is TRBJ2-7; the match to TRBD2 covers 7 bases. Germline-derived CDR1 and CDR2 are SEHNR and FQNEAQ (reference sequence). CDR3 length equals 12 residues. V trimming: 8 bases; J trimming: 2 bases; junction bases outside the gene matches: 3. CDR3 coding DNA: TGTGCCAGCCGGGACTACACCTACGAGCAGTACTTC. Protein sequence: CASRDYTYEQYF.

This clonotype was seen ten or more times. This chain joins TRBV7-8 and TRBJ2-1; no firm D call. V was clipped by 6 bases and J by 0 bases, with 18 bases between them. There are 17 residues in the CDR3. Germline lookup yields CDR1 SGHVS and CDR2 FQNEAQ. This CDR3 is CASSQIIPLSSYNEQFF. The CDR3 coding sequence is TGTGCCAGCAGTCAAATTATACCCTTAAGCTCCTACAATGAGCAGTTCTTC. Variable domain in full (rest from reference TRBV7-8 and TRBJ2-1): GAGVSQSPRYKVAKRGQDVALRCDPISGHVSLFWYQQALGQGPEFLTYFQNEAQLDKSGLPSDRFFAERPEGSVSTLKIQRTQQEDSAVYLCASSQIIPLSSYNEQFFGPGTRLTVL.

This chain joins TRBV5-1 and TRBJ1-2, with TRBD1 matching 10 bases. J gave up 1 base and V 4 bases, and 7 bases lay outside the gene matches. CDR1 SGHRS and CDR2 YFSETQ come from the germline V gene. The CDR3 spans 16 residues. CDR3 coding DNA: TGCGCCAGCAGCGTGGGACAGGGGCCCGTTAACTATGGCTACACCTTC. This translates into CASSVGQGPVNYGYTF.

The J gene is TRBJ2-7, the V gene TRBV7-2; no clear D. Looked up from germline, CDR1 is SGHTA and CDR2 is FQGNSA. The V and J ends lost 1 base and 0 bases respectively, with 10 bases between them. The CDR3 consists of 15 residues. CDR3 residues: CASSLEDPGSYEQYF. As DNA, the CDR3 is TGTGCCAGCAGCTTAGAAGATCCGGGCTCCTACGAGCAGTACTTC.

On this clonotype: At one boundary the junction diverges from the germline segment, which might be a read error. The chain combines TRBV10-3 with TRBJ2-5; TRBD1 or TRBD2 may be the D gene (5 bases each). Germline assignment: CDR1 ENHRY and CDR2 SYGVKD. The CDR3 has 13 amino acids. CDR3 loop: CARVGRDHETQYF. The CDR3 DNA reads TGTGCCCGCGTTGGACGGGACCACGAGACCCAGTACTTC.

This rearrangement joins TRBV28 to TRBJ2-2; TRBD1 agrees at 8 bases. CDR1 is MDHEN, CDR2 SYDVKM, per germline. V gave up 4 bases and J gave up 7 bases; unmatched junction bases: 8. The CDR3 covers 15 residues. The CDR3: CASSSRTGWDGELFF. The CDR3 nucleotides read TGTGCCAGCAGTTCCCGGACAGGGTGGGACGGGGAGCTGTTTTTT. Looking up the rest from reference TRBV28 and TRBJ2-2 gives the full variable domain: DVKVTQSSRYLVKRTGEKVFLECVQDMDHENMFWYRQDPGLGLRLIYFSYDVKMKEKGDIPEGYSVSREKKERFSLILESASTNQTSMYLCASSSRTGWDGELFFGEGSRLTVL.

This chain links TRBV27 with TRBJ2-1, with no clear D. CDR1 and CDR2 from the germline V gene are MNHEY and SMNVEV (reference sequence). V was clipped by 5 bases and J by 7 bases, with 15 bases between them. The CDR3 contains 14 residues. The CDR3 protein is CASSTSWVANEQFF. Written as DNA, the CDR3 is TGTGCCAGCAGTACCTCCTGGGTCGCTAATGAGCAGTTCTTC.

This clonotype was recorded a few times. The V and J genes are TRBV6-5 and TRBJ1-2; a weak D match, TRBD1 (5 bases). V was cut by 4 bases and J by 6 bases, with 12 bases left in between. From germline, CDR1 is MNHEY and CDR2 SVGAGI. This CDR3 has 13 amino acids. The CDR3 spells CASSSLLGDGYTF. CDR3 DNA: TGTGCCAGCAGTTCCCTCCTGGGGGATGGCTACACCTTC.

The chain joins TRBV29-1 to TRBJ2-3; D unclear. The CDR3 consists of 11 residues. The V and J ends lost 4 bases and 7 bases respectively, with 9 bases between them. Germline lookup yields CDR1 SQVTM and CDR2 ANQGSEA. CDR3 residues: CSVGLMNTQYF. The CDR3 bases are TGCAGCGTTGGATTAATGAATACGCAGTATTTT.

The gene calls are TRBV20-1 and TRBJ1-1; D is perhaps TRBD1 (6 bases). The ends were cut back, 2 bases at V and 1 base at J, with 11 bases in the middle. CDR1 is DFQATT and CDR2 is SNEGSKA in the germline V gene (reference sequence). This CDR3 contains 14 residues. Written as DNA, the CDR3 is TGCAGTGCTAGAAGTCCGGGACAGAACACTGAAGCTTTCTTT. Encoded protein: CSARSPGQNTEAFF.

This CDR3 is CASRGGGQGSNQPQHF. The CDR3, as DNA: TGTGCCAGCAGGGGGGGGGGACAGGGGAGCAATCAGCCCCAGCATTTT. V gene TRBV6-2 or TRBV6-3 combines with J gene TRBJ1-5; TRBD1 matches at 10 bases. The CDR3 contains 16 residues. Germline CDR1 is MNHEY and CDR2 is SVGEGT. Germline trimming cut 6 bases from V and 1 base from J; bases unmatched to any gene: 6.

This chain uses TRBV5-1 with TRBJ2-1, with 9 bases identical to TRBD2. Germline loops: CDR1 SGHRS, CDR2 YFSETQ. The CDR3 totals 15 residues. The V segment lost 3 bases and the J segment 4 bases; nucleotides outside the gene matches: 5. The CDR3 spells CASSSRLAEYNEQFF. The CDR3 region has the DNA TGCGCCAGCAGCTCCAGACTAGCGGAATACAATGAGCAGTTCTTC.

This clonotype was seen a few times. The chain recombines TRBV4-3 with TRBJ2-7, with D hard to call. CDR1 and CDR2 from the germline V gene are LGHNA and YSLEER. This CDR3 spans 13 amino acids. V lost 4 bases and J lost 3, with 10 bases in between. The CDR3 sequence: CASSLASNYEQYF. The CDR3 nucleotides are TGCGCCAGCAGCCTCGCGTCCAACTACGAGCAGTACTTC.

There are a few counts of this clonotype. This chain connects TRBV7-9 to TRBJ1-6; D is unresolved. Trimming left V 2 bases short and J 6 bases short, with 14 bases between. This CDR3 is built from 16 residues. Per germline, CDR1 SEHNR and CDR2 FQNEAQ (reference sequence). The CDR3, as DNA: TGTGCCAGCAGCTTATGGAGAGGAAATGGTAATTCACCCCTCCACTTT. This sequence encodes CASSLWRGNGNSPLHF.

Details on this clonotype: It is likely a read error, because the conserved phenylalanine at the end of the CDR3 is missing. V usage is TRBV6-5 and J usage is TRBJ2-3; 7 bases line up with TRBD1. The CDR3 totals 17 residues. With V trimmed by 3 bases and J by 0 bases, 9 bases remained unmatched. Germline lookup yields CDR1 MNHEY and CDR2 SVGAGI. The CDR3 loop is CASSYGLQGPSTDTQYL. DNA of the CDR3: TGTGCCAGCAGTTATGGCTTACAGGGGCCCAGCACAGATACGCAGTATTTG.